A selection of T cell receptor beta chains follows, all from one sample in a study of T cell repertoires in aging, cancer and after chemotherapy. Via MiXCR, TCRdb re-called the multiplex PCR reads, giving one row per CDR3 protein. The sample consists of some 14,000 distinct CDR3 sequences, less than 30% of them appearing once. Sequenced input: blood. The receptors shown here come from a human donor in good health. CDR3s include the opening cysteine and the closing phenylalanine or tryptophan. Each record gives: D gene, J gene, V gene, clone size, CDR3 DNA, CDR3 protein. D genes are given only for firm matches. A row's size may be missing; if present it is once, few, many or a size class.

d_gene: NA; j_gene: TRBJ1-6; v_gene: TRBV4-2; abundance: NA; CDR3nt: TGTGCCAGCAGCCAAGATTTTTGGTCAGATAATTCACCCCTCCACTTT; CDR3aa: CASSQDFWSDNSPLHF
d_gene: TRBD2; j_gene: TRBJ2-5; v_gene: TRBV5-6; abundance: NA; CDR3nt: TGTGCCAGCAGCTTGTGGTGGGTCAGGGAGGGAACAAGAGAGACCCAGTACTTC; CDR3aa: CASSLWWVREGTRETQYF
d_gene: TRBD1; j_gene: TRBJ1-2; v_gene: TRBV2; abundance: NA; CDR3nt: TGTGCCAGCCCGAGACAGGGTGGTTATGGCTACACCTTC; CDR3aa: CASPRQGGYGYTF
d_gene: TRBD1; j_gene: TRBJ2-7; v_gene: TRBV5-3; abundance: few; CDR3nt: TGTGCCAGAAGCTTAGACGGGACAGGGGGCTACGAGCAGTACTTC; CDR3aa: CARSLDGTGGYEQYF
d_gene: NA; j_gene: TRBJ2-1; v_gene: TRBV11-1; abundance: NA; CDR3nt: TGTGCCAGCAGCTTAGTGCGGGGAAAATACAATGAGCAGTTCTTC; CDR3aa: CASSLVRGKYNEQFF
d_gene: NA; j_gene: TRBJ1-5; v_gene: TRBV27; abundance: few; CDR3nt: TGTGCCAGCAGTACGTACGGGACACATAGCAATCAGCCCCAGCATTTT; CDR3aa: CASSTYGTHSNQPQHF
d_gene: TRBD1; j_gene: TRBJ1-6; v_gene: TRBV5-1; abundance: few; CDR3nt: TGCGCCAGCAGGTGGGTGCCGGGACAGGGGTTGTTCGGAAATTCACCCCTCCACTTT; CDR3aa: CASRWVPGQGLFGNSPLHF
d_gene: TRBD2; j_gene: TRBJ2-7; v_gene: TRBV19; abundance: few; CDR3nt: TGTGCCAGTAGTAAAAGGGGACTAGCGGATTCCTACGAGCAGTACTTC; CDR3aa: CASSKRGLADSYEQYF
d_gene: NA; j_gene: TRBJ2-7; v_gene: TRBV13; abundance: NA; CDR3nt: TGTGCCAGCAGTGTAATCACCTACGAGCAGTACTTC; CDR3aa: CASSVITYEQYF
d_gene: NA; j_gene: TRBJ1-6; v_gene: TRBV20-1; abundance: NA; CDR3nt: TGCAGTGCTAGACAGGTTTTTGATAATTCACCCCTCCACTTT; CDR3aa: CSARQVFDNSPLHF
d_gene: NA; j_gene: TRBJ1-1; v_gene: TRBV19; abundance: few; CDR3nt: TGTGCCAGTAGTATAGATCGATGGGGTAACACTGAAGCTTTCTTT; CDR3aa: CASSIDRWGNTEAFF
d_gene: TRBD1; j_gene: TRBJ2-1; v_gene: TRBV12-3/TRBV12-4; abundance: NA; CDR3nt: TGTGCCAGCAGCCCGGGACAGGGGGGGTACAATGAGCAGTTCTTC; CDR3aa: CASSPGQGGYNEQFF
d_gene: NA; j_gene: TRBJ2-3; v_gene: TRBV7-6; abundance: once; CDR3nt: TGTGCCAGCAGCCCCACCTACCACACAGATACGCAGTATTTT; CDR3aa: CASSPTYHTDTQYF
d_gene: NA; j_gene: TRBJ1-4; v_gene: TRBV21-1; abundance: NA; CDR3nt: TGTGCCAGCAGCTCAGTGGCGGAACCCCAAAAGGGAAAACTGTTTTTT; CDR3aa: CASSSVAEPQKGKLFF
d_gene: NA; j_gene: TRBJ1-3; v_gene: TRBV12-3/TRBV12-4; abundance: few; CDR3nt: TGTGCCAGCAGCTTGGGAGGGACTGGAAACACCATATATTTT; CDR3aa: CASSLGGTGNTIYF
d_gene: TRBD1; j_gene: TRBJ1-1; v_gene: TRBV27; abundance: few; CDR3nt: TGTGCCAGCAGTTTATCGGGGTTCAGGGGGCAGAACACTGAAGCTTTCTTT; CDR3aa: CASSLSGFRGQNTEAFF
d_gene: NA; j_gene: TRBJ1-1; v_gene: TRBV12-3/TRBV12-4; abundance: many; CDR3nt: TGTGCCAGCAGTTCTTACAGGGACACTGAAGCTTTCTTT; CDR3aa: CASSSYRDTEAFF
d_gene: NA; j_gene: TRBJ1-1; v_gene: TRBV19; abundance: few; CDR3nt: TGTGCCAGTAGTATAGGTCGACAGATGAACACTGAAGCTTTCTTT; CDR3aa: CASSIGRQMNTEAFF
d_gene: NA; j_gene: TRBJ1-1; v_gene: TRBV9; abundance: NA; CDR3nt: TGTGCCAGCAGCGTAGTTGTAGGAGGCACTGAAGCTTTCTTT; CDR3aa: CASSVVVGGTEAFF
d_gene: NA; j_gene: TRBJ2-4; v_gene: TRBV7-3; abundance: NA; CDR3nt: TGTGCCAGCAGCGTGACAGGGGAGGGAAACATTCAGTACTTC; CDR3aa: CASSVTGEGNIQYF
d_gene: TRBD1; j_gene: TRBJ2-2; v_gene: TRBV6-1; abundance: few; CDR3nt: TGTGCCAGCAATCAGGACAGGGCAGACGGGGAGCTGTTTTTT; CDR3aa: CASNQDRADGELFF
d_gene: TRBD2; j_gene: TRBJ2-1; v_gene: TRBV19; abundance: few; CDR3nt: TGTGCCAGTAGTATATATTCGGGGCTAGCGGGGGCCTCCAATGAGCAGTTCTTC; CDR3aa: CASSIYSGLAGASNEQFF
d_gene: NA; j_gene: TRBJ1-4; v_gene: TRBV20-1; abundance: NA; CDR3nt: TGCAGTGCTAGGATAAATCCTAATGAAAAACTGTTTTTT; CDR3aa: CSARINPNEKLFF
d_gene: TRBD2; j_gene: TRBJ2-1; v_gene: TRBV28; abundance: NA; CDR3nt: TGTGCCACCTACTCCCTTAGCGGGGATTCCTACAATGAGCAGTTCTTC; CDR3aa: CATYSLSGDSYNEQFF
d_gene: NA; j_gene: TRBJ2-7; v_gene: TRBV6-1; abundance: NA; CDR3nt: TGTGCCAGCAGACACGTTGATCGTCGGGAGCAGTACTTC; CDR3aa: CASRHVDRREQYF
d_gene: NA; j_gene: TRBJ2-2; v_gene: TRBV7-3; abundance: NA; CDR3nt: TGTGCCAGCAGCTTAACAGGGAGCACCGGGGAGCTGTTTTTT; CDR3aa: CASSLTGSTGELFF
d_gene: NA; j_gene: TRBJ2-7; v_gene: TRBV28; abundance: few; CDR3nt: TGTGCCAGCAGTTACAGGTACGAGCAGTACTTC; CDR3aa: CASSYRYEQYF
d_gene: TRBD2; j_gene: TRBJ2-1; v_gene: TRBV6-4; abundance: NA; CDR3nt: TGTGCCAGCAGTGCCAAAGGACTAGCGGGGGCCAATGAGCAGTTCTTC; CDR3aa: CASSAKGLAGANEQFF
d_gene: NA; j_gene: TRBJ1-4; v_gene: TRBV7-9; abundance: NA; CDR3nt: TGTGCCACCACCGCCCCGGGACAACGCGCAACTAATGAAAAACTGTTTTTT; CDR3aa: CATTAPGQRATNEKLFF
d_gene: TRBD2; j_gene: TRBJ2-3; v_gene: TRBV20-1; abundance: few; CDR3nt: TGCAGTGCCCACCAGACTAGCGGGGGGAACACAGATACGCAGTATTTT; CDR3aa: CSAHQTSGGNTDTQYF
d_gene: NA; j_gene: TRBJ1-1; v_gene: TRBV6-5; abundance: NA; CDR3nt: TGTGCCAGCAGTTACTCGCGGACGGCTACTGAAGCTTTCTTT; CDR3aa: CASSYSRTATEAFF
d_gene: TRBD1; j_gene: TRBJ1-1; v_gene: TRBV6-4; abundance: NA; CDR3nt: TGTGCCACCCCCGTATCGACAGGGAAGAACACTGAAGCTTTCTTT; CDR3aa: CATPVSTGKNTEAFF
d_gene: NA; j_gene: TRBJ1-2; v_gene: TRBV4-3; abundance: few; CDR3nt: TGCGCCAGCAGCCCGGTTCAGGGGCAGGATGGCTACACCTTC; CDR3aa: CASSPVQGQDGYTF
d_gene: TRBD1; j_gene: TRBJ1-1; v_gene: TRBV10-3; abundance: NA; CDR3nt: TGTGCCATCAGCGATAACGGACAGGAAAGTGAAGCTTTCTTT; CDR3aa: CAISDNGQESEAFF
d_gene: NA; j_gene: TRBJ1-2; v_gene: TRBV12-3/TRBV12-4; abundance: NA; CDR3nt: TGTGCCAGCACAATTAAGGGGGGTAACTATGGCTACACCTTC; CDR3aa: CASTIKGGNYGYTF
d_gene: TRBD1; j_gene: TRBJ1-1; v_gene: TRBV12-3/TRBV12-4; abundance: few; CDR3nt: TGTGCCAGCAGTCTCGGACAGGACAACACTGAAGCTTTCTTT; CDR3aa: CASSLGQDNTEAFF
d_gene: NA; j_gene: TRBJ2-7; v_gene: TRBV5-1; abundance: NA; CDR3nt: TGCGCCAGCAGCTTGGTTGAGGGCTCCTACGAGCAGTACTTC; CDR3aa: CASSLVEGSYEQYF
d_gene: NA; j_gene: TRBJ1-1; v_gene: TRBV5-6; abundance: few; CDR3nt: TGTGCCAGCAGCTTGAACGGGCCGCTTAACACTGAAGCTTTCTTT; CDR3aa: CASSLNGPLNTEAFF
d_gene: TRBD2; j_gene: TRBJ2-3; v_gene: TRBV6-2/TRBV6-3; abundance: NA; CDR3nt: TGTGCCAGCAGTGAGCGGGGGGGCAGCACAGATACGCAGTATTTT; CDR3aa: CASSERGGSTDTQYF
d_gene: NA; j_gene: TRBJ1-5; v_gene: TRBV27; abundance: NA; CDR3nt: TGTGCCAGCAGTTTATTGGGAACAGGAGACGTTCAGCCCCAGCATTTT; CDR3aa: CASSLLGTGDVQPQHF
d_gene: NA; j_gene: TRBJ1-2; v_gene: TRBV28; abundance: once; CDR3nt: TGTGCCAGCCATGGCAGGTCGGGTAACTATGGCTACACCTTC; CDR3aa: CASHGRSGNYGYTF
d_gene: TRBD2; j_gene: TRBJ2-3; v_gene: TRBV6-4; abundance: few; CDR3nt: TGTGCCAGCAGTGACGAAGCGGGGGGGACAGATACGCAGTATTTT; CDR3aa: CASSDEAGGTDTQYF
d_gene: NA; j_gene: TRBJ1-3; v_gene: TRBV5-5; abundance: NA; CDR3nt: TGTGCCAGCAGCTTGGTTGCTGGAAACACCATATATTTT; CDR3aa: CASSLVAGNTIYF
d_gene: NA; j_gene: TRBJ1-5; v_gene: TRBV19; abundance: few; CDR3nt: TGTGCCAGTAGTATAGATCTGCAGGGTGGCAATCAGCCCCAGCATTTT; CDR3aa: CASSIDLQGGNQPQHF
d_gene: NA; j_gene: TRBJ1-1; v_gene: TRBV29-1; abundance: medium-sized; CDR3nt: TGCAGCGTTGTTACGTGGTTTGGGACTGAAGCTTTCTTT; CDR3aa: CSVVTWFGTEAFF
d_gene: NA; j_gene: TRBJ1-1; v_gene: TRBV6-5; abundance: NA; CDR3nt: TGTGCCAGCAGCAAAGACGGAGGGAATGGTGAAGCTTTCTTT; CDR3aa: CASSKDGGNGEAFF
d_gene: NA; j_gene: TRBJ1-1; v_gene: TRBV15; abundance: few; CDR3nt: TGTGCCACCAGCAGAGGGGGGAACACTGAAGCTTTCTTT; CDR3aa: CATSRGGNTEAFF
d_gene: NA; j_gene: TRBJ2-2; v_gene: TRBV28; abundance: few; CDR3nt: TGTGCCAGCAGGACCCTAAGGAAGAACACCGGGGAGCTGTTTTTT; CDR3aa: CASRTLRKNTGELFF
d_gene: TRBD1; j_gene: TRBJ2-7; v_gene: TRBV6-5; abundance: NA; CDR3nt: TGTGCCAGCAGTTACTCGCCAGGGGGCCTAGGGGAGCAGTACTTC; CDR3aa: CASSYSPGGLGEQYF
d_gene: TRBD1; j_gene: TRBJ2-1; v_gene: TRBV5-6; abundance: NA; CDR3nt: TGCGCCAGCAGCTGGACAGGGAATGAGCAGTTCTTC; CDR3aa: CASSWTGNEQFF